The sample holds many counts of the clone carrying this T cell receptor beta chain. Time point in this sample: patch test 1, 2 weeks after DPC sensitization. This sample's treatment: therapeutic diphenylcyclopropenone sensitization with weekly scalp DPC. Each patch-test visit's blood sample preceded patch application. Non-pregnant alopecia patients aged 18 to 70, suitable for DPC therapy. This entry is derived from a study of human T cells and chemical hapten exposure. Attachment of unique molecular identifiers to individual cDNA molecules was performed in the library. TCRdb reprocessed the RACE reads via MiXCR and lists one record per CDR3 protein. The sample contains roughly 360,000 distinct CDR3 sequences, nearly 5% of which appear only once. This CDR3 is built from 15 residues. The V and J ends lost 0 bases and 5 bases, in that order; junction bases with no gene match: 5. CDR1 MNHEY and CDR2 SVGAGI come from the germline V gene.

The input for sequencing was whole blood, taken in connection with sensitization to the hapten diphenylcyclopropenone (DPC). The V and J genes are TRBV6-5 and TRBJ1-1; 8 bases map to TRBD1. This receptor was taken from a woman in her forties or fifties with alopecia areata. Some clones in this sample may be carry-over from other donors' samples. In DNA, the CDR3 is TGTGCCAGCAGTTACTCGATACAGGGGGAAACTGAAGCTTTCTTT. This sequence encodes CASSYSIQGETEAFF.